This is a list of T cell receptor beta chains from one sample in a study of OX40 agonist ivuxolimab in advanced cancers. The data were produced by immunoSEQ multiplex PCR, yet TCRdb's version contains in-frame clones alone and is incomplete. The table includes roughly 80,000 clones, roughly 84% detected once. The input for sequencing was CD4+ or CD8+ T cells sorted from blood, taken in a trial of the OX40 agonist ivuxolimab. The receptor source for this set is an adult with an advanced solid tumor such as melanoma, head and neck, liver or kidney cancer. CDR3s include the opening cysteine and the closing phenylalanine or tryptophan. A D gene is named only where the DNA matches it firmly. Size is omitted from some rows. Given values are once, few, many or a class for expanded clones.

>NA|TRBD1|TRBJ2-5|TRBV2
CASIRDRASKETQYF
TGTGCCAGCATAAGGGACAGGGCCTCCAAAGAGACCCAGTACTTC
>once|NA|TRBJ2-5|TRBV29-1
CSVAGGQETQYF
TGCAGCGTTGCCGGCGGCCAAGAGACCCAGTACTTC
>NA|NA|TRBJ2-2|TRBV21-1
CASSKTRTSGENTGELFF
TGTGCCAGCAGCAAAACACGGACTAGCGGGGAGAACACCGGGGAGCTGTTTTTT
>NA|NA|TRBJ2-5|TRBV27
CASSLSTPAQWGETQYF
TGTGCCAGCAGTTTATCTACACCCGCGCAATGGGGGGAGACCCAGTACTTC
>NA|NA|TRBJ1-1|TRBV19
CASRLGGMNTEAFF
TGTGCCAGTAGACTTGGGGGGATGAACACTGAAGCTTTCTTT
>NA|NA|TRBJ1-1|TRBV28
CASSFPLRPNTEAFF
TGTGCCAGCAGTTTTCCCCTCCGACCGAACACTGAAGCTTTCTTT
>NA|TRBD1|TRBJ2-3|TRBV5-1
CASSGDRGTDTQYF
TGCGCCAGCAGCGGGGACAGGGGCACAGATACGCAGTATTTT
>NA|TRBD1|TRBJ1-6|TRBV25-1
CASSKQGRNNSPLHF
TGTGCCAGCAGTAAACAGGGGAGAAATAATTCACCCCTCCACTTT
>NA|TRBD1|TRBJ1-3|TRBV18
CASSPIPGGAGSGNTIYF
TGTGCCAGCTCACCAATTCCAGGGGGAGCTGGCTCTGGAAACACCATATATTTT
>NA|NA|TRBJ2-7|TRBV7-6
CASSRGGGSASYEQYF
TGTGCCAGCAGCCGGGGTGGGGGTAGCGCGAGCTACGAGCAGTACTTC
>NA|NA|TRBJ2-1|TRBV5-4
CASSLRAGQGDEQFF
TGTGCCAGCAGCTTGCGGGCAGGCCAAGGGGATGAGCAGTTCTTC
>NA|NA|TRBJ2-1|TRBV6-1
CASSEAGEQFF
TGTGCCAGCAGTGAAGCAGGTGAGCAGTTCTTC
>NA|NA|TRBJ1-5|TRBV6-1
CASRRDLQGPQHF
TGTGCCAGCAGAAGGGACCTGCAGGGGCCCCAGCATTTT
>NA|NA|TRBJ2-3|TRBV19
CASSRRGMTDTQYF
TGTGCCAGTAGTCGCCGAGGGATGACAGATACGCAGTATTTT
>NA|NA|TRBJ2-3|TRBV11-1
CASSLGPDTQYF
TGTGCCAGCAGCTTAGGCCCAGATACGCAGTATTTT
>NA|TRBD1|TRBJ2-7|TRBV19
CASSIGTGGYEQYF
TGTGCCAGTAGTATCGGGACAGGGGGCTACGAGCAGTACTTC
>NA|TRBD2|TRBJ2-7|TRBV7-8
CASSLSGGTSGGIGGSYEQYF
TGTGCCAGCAGCTTGTCCGGGGGGACTAGCGGGGGGATAGGTGGCTCCTACGAGCAGTACTTC
>NA|TRBD1|TRBJ1-1|TRBV4-3
CASSQGTGTGDTEAFF
TGCGCCAGCAGCCAGGGTACCGGGACAGGGGACACTGAAGCTTTCTTT
>once|NA|TRBJ1-1|TRBV28
CASSSHGFTADTEAFF
TGTGCCAGCAGCTCCCACGGGTTTACAGCGGACACTGAAGCTTTCTTT
>NA|TRBD1|TRBJ1-3|TRBV5-4
CASSSRTGAKTGNTIYF
TGTGCCAGCAGCTCCCGGACAGGGGCAAAGACTGGAAACACCATATATTTT
>NA|TRBD2|TRBJ2-7|TRBV7-2
CASSPRTSGRHEQYF
TGTGCCAGCAGCCCCCGGACTAGCGGGAGACACGAGCAGTACTTC
>NA|TRBD1|TRBJ1-2|TRBV27
CATYARGTSNYGYTF
TGTGCCACATATGCCAGGGGGACATCTAACTATGGCTACACCTTC
>NA|TRBD1|TRBJ2-7|TRBV7-9
CASSPGVRQGALEQYF
TGTGCCAGCAGCCCTGGCGTGAGGCAGGGGGCGCTTGAGCAGTACTTC
>once|TRBD2|TRBJ2-1|TRBV5-1
CASSLEASGRATYNEQFF
TGCGCCAGCAGCTTGGAGGCTAGCGGGAGGGCAACCTACAATGAGCAGTTCTTC
>NA|TRBD1|TRBJ1-2|TRBV12-5
CASGTTGNYGYTF
TGTGCTAGTGGAACGACAGGGAACTATGGCTACACCTTC
>NA|NA|TRBJ1-2|TRBV4-3
CASSQGSLAGYTF
TGCGCCAGCAGCCAAGGTTCCCTGGCGGGCTACACCTTC
>NA|NA|TRBJ1-5|TRBV7-2
CASSPGIGAQHF
TGTGCCAGCAGCCCAGGGATAGGAGCCCAGCATTTT
>few|NA|TRBJ1-5|TRBV10-1
CASSESIKGHQHF
TGCGCCAGCAGTGAGTCGATTAAGGGACACCAGCATTTT
>NA|NA|TRBJ1-2|TRBV7-9
CASGSVNYGYTF
TGTGCCAGCGGATCAGTCAACTATGGCTACACCTTC
>NA|NA|TRBJ2-5|TRBV29-1
CSVLGHNQETQYF
TGCAGCGTTTTGGGACATAACCAAGAGACCCAGTACTTC
>NA|TRBD1|TRBJ1-1|TRBV5-1
CASSSATGKSTEAFF
TGCGCCAGCAGCTCCGCGACAGGGAAAAGCACTGAAGCTTTCTTT
>NA|TRBD1|TRBJ2-1|TRBV14
CASSPAGTGYPNEQFF
TGTGCCAGCAGCCCTGCTGGGACAGGGTATCCCAATGAGCAGTTCTTC
>NA|NA|TRBJ1-4|TRBV7-9
CASSRLNEKLFF
TGTGCCAGCAGCCGACTGAATGAAAAACTGTTTTTT
>NA|NA|TRBJ1-2|TRBV30
CAWSVRSGHTF
TGTGCCTGGAGTGTACGGTCAGGGCACACCTTC
>NA|NA|TRBJ2-7|TRBV6-5
CASSYSGSEQYF
TGTGCCAGCAGTTACTCGGGTTCCGAGCAGTACTTC
>NA|NA|TRBJ1-4|TRBV5-6
CASSTTASGEKLFF
TGTGCCAGCAGCACGACAGCGTCGGGCGAAAAACTGTTTTTT
>NA|NA|TRBJ2-7|TRBV5-6
CASSFSPQQGYEQYF
TGTGCCAGCAGCTTCTCCCCTCAACAGGGTTACGAGCAGTACTTC
>few|TRBD1|TRBJ1-6|TRBV10-3
CAIRQGEGSPLHF
TGTGCCATCAGGCAGGGGGAAGGTTCACCCCTCCACTTT
>few|NA|TRBJ1-5|TRBV7-9
CASSLVGPQHF
TGTGCCAGCAGCTTAGTAGGTCCCCAGCATTTT
>NA|NA|TRBJ2-7|TRBV7-3
CASSLSSNSEQYF
TGTGCCAGCAGCTTATCAAGTAACTCAGAGCAGTACTTC
>NA|NA|TRBJ2-3|TRBV18
CASSPVKGGSTDTQYF
TGTGCCAGCTCACCGGTGAAGGGTGGGAGCACAGATACGCAGTATTTT
>NA|NA|TRBJ1-2|TRBV30
CAWSFSDSYGYTF
TGTGCCTGGAGTTTCAGTGATAGCTATGGCTACACCTTC
>once|NA|TRBJ1-1|TRBV5-5
CASSLWTGVRAEAFF
TGTGCCAGCAGCTTATGGACGGGGGTGAGGGCTGAAGCTTTCTTT
>NA|TRBD2|TRBJ2-2|TRBV4-1
CASSRALAGGNTGELFF
TGCGCCAGCAGCCGTGCACTAGCGGGGGGTAACACCGGGGAGCTGTTTTTT
>NA|NA|TRBJ1-2|TRBV30
CAWRTGRANYGYTF
TGTGCCTGGAGGACGGGCAGAGCTAACTATGGCTACACCTTC
>NA|TRBD2|TRBJ2-3|TRBV5-1
CASSGLAGIRTDTQYF
TGCGCCAGCAGCGGACTAGCGGGGATCCGCACAGATACGCAGTATTTT